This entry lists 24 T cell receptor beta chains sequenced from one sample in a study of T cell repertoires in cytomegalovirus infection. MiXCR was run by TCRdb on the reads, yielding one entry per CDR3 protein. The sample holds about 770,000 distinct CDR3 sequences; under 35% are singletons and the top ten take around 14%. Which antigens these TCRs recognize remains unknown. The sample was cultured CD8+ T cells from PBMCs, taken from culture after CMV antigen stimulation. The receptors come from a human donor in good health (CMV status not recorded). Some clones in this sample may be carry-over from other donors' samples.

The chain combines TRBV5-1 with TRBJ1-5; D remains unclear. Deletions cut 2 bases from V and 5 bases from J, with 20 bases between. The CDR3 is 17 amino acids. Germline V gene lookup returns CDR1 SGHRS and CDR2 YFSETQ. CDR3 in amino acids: CASSFSNSHDGDQPQHF. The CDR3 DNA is TGCGCCAGCAGCTTCTCCAACAGTCATGATGGGGATCAGCCCCAGCATTTT.

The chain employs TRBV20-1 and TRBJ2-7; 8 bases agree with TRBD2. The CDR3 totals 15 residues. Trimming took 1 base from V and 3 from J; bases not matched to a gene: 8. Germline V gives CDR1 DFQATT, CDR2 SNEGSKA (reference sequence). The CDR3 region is CSARGFSGANYEQYF. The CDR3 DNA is TGCAGTGCTAGAGGATTTAGCGGGGCAAACTACGAGCAGTACTTC.

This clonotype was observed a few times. The CDR3 sequence: CASSETRVGGRDIQYF. The CDR3 DNA sequence: TGTGCCAGCAGTGAAACCCGGGTAGGGGGCCGAGACATTCAGTACTTC. The rearrangement links TRBV6-1 to TRBJ2-4; the match to TRBD1 covers 7 bases. The CDR3 contains 16 residues. V shed 2 bases, J shed 8 bases, and the junction held 12 bases outside the gene matches. The germline gives CDR1 MNHNS, CDR2 SASEGT.

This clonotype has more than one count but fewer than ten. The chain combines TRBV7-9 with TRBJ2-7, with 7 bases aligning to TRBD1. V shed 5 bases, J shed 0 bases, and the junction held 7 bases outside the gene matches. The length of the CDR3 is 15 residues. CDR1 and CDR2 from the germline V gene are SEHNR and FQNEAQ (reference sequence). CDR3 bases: TGTGCCAGCAGCGGCACAGGGGCTGGCTCCTACGAGCAGTACTTC. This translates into CASSGTGAGSYEQYF.

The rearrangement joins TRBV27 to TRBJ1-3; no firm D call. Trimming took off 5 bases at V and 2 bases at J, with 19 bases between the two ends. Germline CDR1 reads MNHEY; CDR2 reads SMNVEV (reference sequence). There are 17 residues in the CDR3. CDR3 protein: CASSTRGGLKAGNTIYF. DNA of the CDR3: TGTGCCAGCAGTACCCGGGGAGGGCTCAAGGCTGGAAACACCATATATTTT.

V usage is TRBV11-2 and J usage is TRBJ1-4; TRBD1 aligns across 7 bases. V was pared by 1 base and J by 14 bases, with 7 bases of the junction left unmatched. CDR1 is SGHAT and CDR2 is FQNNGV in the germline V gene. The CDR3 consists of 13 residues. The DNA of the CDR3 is TGTGCCAGCAGCTTAGTGGGGGACAGACATCTGTTTTTT. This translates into CASSLVGDRHLFF.

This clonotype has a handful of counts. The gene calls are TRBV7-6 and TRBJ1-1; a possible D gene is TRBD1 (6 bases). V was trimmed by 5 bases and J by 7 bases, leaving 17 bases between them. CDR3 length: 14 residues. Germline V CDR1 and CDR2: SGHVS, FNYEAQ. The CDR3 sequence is CASSTPEGGHEAFF. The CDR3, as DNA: TGTGCCAGCAGCACCCCCGAAGGGGGTCATGAAGCTTTCTTT. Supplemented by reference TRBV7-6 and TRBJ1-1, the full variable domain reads GAGVSQSPRYKVTKRGQDVALRCDPISGHVSLYWYRQALGQGPEFLTYFNYEAQQDKSGLPNDRFSAERPEGSISTLTIQRTEQRDSAMYRCASSTPEGGHEAFFGQGTRLTVV.

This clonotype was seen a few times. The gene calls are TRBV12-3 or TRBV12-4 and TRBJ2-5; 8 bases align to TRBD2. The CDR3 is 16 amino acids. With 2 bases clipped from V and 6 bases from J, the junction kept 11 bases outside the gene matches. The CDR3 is CASSLRTGGPAQTQYF. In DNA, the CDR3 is TGTGCCAGCAGTTTACGTACGGGGGGGCCCGCTCAGACCCAGTACTTC.

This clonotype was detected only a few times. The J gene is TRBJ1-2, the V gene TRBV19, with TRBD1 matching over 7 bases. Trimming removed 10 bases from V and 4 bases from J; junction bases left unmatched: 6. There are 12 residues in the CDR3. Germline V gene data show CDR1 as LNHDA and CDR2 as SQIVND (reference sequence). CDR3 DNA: TGTGCCACTTTGACAGGGCCCTATGGCTACACCTTC. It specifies CATLTGPYGYTF.

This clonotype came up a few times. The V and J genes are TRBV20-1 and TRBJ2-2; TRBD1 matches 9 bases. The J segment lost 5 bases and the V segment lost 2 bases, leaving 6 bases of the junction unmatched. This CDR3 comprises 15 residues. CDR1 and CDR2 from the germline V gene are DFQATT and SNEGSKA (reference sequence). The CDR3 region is CSARNRTGVTGELFF. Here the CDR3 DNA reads TGCAGTGCTAGAAACAGGACAGGGGTGACCGGGGAGCTGTTTTTT.

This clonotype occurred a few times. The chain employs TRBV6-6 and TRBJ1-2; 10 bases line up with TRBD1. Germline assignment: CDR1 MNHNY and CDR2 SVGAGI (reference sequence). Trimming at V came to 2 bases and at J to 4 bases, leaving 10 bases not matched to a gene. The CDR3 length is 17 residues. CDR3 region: CASSYGIGTGAPYGYTF. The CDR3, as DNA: TGTGCCAGCAGTTACGGTATCGGGACAGGGGCCCCCTATGGCTACACCTTC.

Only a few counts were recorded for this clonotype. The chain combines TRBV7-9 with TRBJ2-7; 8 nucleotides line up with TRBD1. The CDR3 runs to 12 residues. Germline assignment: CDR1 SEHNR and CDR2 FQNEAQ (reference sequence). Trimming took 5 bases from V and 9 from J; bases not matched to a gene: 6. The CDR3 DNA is TGTGCCAGCAGCCCAGGGGGCTCTGGGCAGTACTTC. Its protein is CASSPGGSGQYF.

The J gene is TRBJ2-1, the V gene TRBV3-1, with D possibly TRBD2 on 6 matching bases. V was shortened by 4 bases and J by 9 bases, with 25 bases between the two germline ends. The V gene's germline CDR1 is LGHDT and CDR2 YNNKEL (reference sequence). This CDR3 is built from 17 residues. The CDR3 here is CASSPARGRTHSREQFF. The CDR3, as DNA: TGTGCCAGCAGCCCCGCCCGGGGGAGGACTCACAGCCGTGAGCAGTTCTTC.

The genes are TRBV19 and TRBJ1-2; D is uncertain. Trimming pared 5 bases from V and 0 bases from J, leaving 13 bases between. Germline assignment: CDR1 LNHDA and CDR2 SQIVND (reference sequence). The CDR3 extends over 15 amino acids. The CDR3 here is CASSLDGLANYGYTF. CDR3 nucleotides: TGTGCCAGTAGTTTGGACGGTCTAGCTAACTATGGCTACACCTTC.

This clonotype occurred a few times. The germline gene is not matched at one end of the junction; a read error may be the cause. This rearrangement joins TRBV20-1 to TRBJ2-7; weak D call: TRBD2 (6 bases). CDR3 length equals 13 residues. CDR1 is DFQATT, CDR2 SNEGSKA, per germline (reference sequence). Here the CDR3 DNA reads TGCAGCGCTAGGCCGGGGGACTCCTACGAGCAGTACTTC. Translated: CSARPGDSYEQYF.

The CDR3 DNA sequence: TGTGCCAGCAGCTTAGCAGGATCAGGGGACTACGAGCAGTACTTC. It yields the protein CASSLAGSGDYEQYF. The rearrangement joins TRBV7-2 to TRBJ2-7; D is perhaps TRBD1 (6 bases). CDR1 and CDR2 from the germline V gene are SGHTA and FQGNSA. V shed 0 bases and J shed 3 bases, with 12 bases lying between them. The CDR3 spans 15 residues.

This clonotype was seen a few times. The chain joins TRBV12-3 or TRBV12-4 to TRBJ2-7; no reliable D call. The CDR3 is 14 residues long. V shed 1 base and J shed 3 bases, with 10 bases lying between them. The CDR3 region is CASSLESTNYEQYF. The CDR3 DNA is TGTGCCAGCAGTTTAGAAAGCACCAACTACGAGCAGTACTTC.

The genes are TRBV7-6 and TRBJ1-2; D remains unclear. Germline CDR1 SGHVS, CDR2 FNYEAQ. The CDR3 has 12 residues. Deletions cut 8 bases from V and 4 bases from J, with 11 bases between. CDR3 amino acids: CASLKAGYGYTF. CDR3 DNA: TGTGCCAGCCTTAAGGCCGGCTATGGCTACACCTTC. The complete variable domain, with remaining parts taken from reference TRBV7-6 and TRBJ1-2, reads GAGVSQSPRYKVTKRGQDVALRCDPISGHVSLYWYRQALGQGPEFLTYFNYEAQQDKSGLPNDRFSAERPEGSISTLTIQRTEQRDSAMYRCASLKAGYGYTFGSGTRLTVV.

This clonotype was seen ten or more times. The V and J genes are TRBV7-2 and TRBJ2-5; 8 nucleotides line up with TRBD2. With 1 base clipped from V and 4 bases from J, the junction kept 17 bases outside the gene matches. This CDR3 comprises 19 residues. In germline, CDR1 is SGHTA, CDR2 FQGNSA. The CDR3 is CASSLGEAGAPGVRETQYF. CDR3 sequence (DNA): TGTGCCAGCAGCTTAGGGGAAGCGGGGGCCCCGGGAGTAAGAGAGACCCAGTACTTC.

CDR3 nucleotides: TGTGCCAGCAGTTACTCGTCGACAGGAGAGCTCAACACTGAAGCTTTCTTT. Amino acid sequence: CASSYSSTGELNTEAFF. V usage is TRBV6-5 and J usage is TRBJ1-1, with TRBD1 as a possible D gene (6 bases). This CDR3 region has 17 residues. Trimming shortened V by 0 bases and J by 2 bases, and 16 bases separated the two germline ends. The V gene's germline CDR1 is MNHEY and CDR2 SVGAGI.

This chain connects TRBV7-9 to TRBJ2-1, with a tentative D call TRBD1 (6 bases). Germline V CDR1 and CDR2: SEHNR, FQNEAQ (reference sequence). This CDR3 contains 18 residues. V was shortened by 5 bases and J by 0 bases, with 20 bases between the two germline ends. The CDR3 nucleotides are TGTGCCAGCAGCATCAGGGGAGTCTCACTAAGCTCCTACAATGAGCAGTTCTTC. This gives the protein CASSIRGVSLSSYNEQFF.

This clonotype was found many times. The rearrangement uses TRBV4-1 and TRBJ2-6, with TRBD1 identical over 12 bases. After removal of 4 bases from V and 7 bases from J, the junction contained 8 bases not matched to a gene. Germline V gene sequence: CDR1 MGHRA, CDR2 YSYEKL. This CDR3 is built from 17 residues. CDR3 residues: CASSRRDRGRGANVLTF. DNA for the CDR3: TGCGCCAGCAGCCGCCGGGACAGGGGGCGAGGTGCCAACGTCCTGACTTTC.

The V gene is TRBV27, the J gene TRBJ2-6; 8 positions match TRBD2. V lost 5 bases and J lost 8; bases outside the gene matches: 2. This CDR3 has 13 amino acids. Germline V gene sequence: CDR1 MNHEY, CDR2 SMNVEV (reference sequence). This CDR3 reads CASSPGGTNVLTF. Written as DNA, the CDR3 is TGTGCCAGCAGTCCGGGGGGGACCAACGTCCTGACTTTC. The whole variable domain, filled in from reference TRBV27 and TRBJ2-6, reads EAQVTQNPRYLITVTGKKLTVTCSQNMNHEYMSWYRQDPGLGLRQIYYSMNVEVTDKGDVPEGYKVSRKEKRNFPLILESPSPNQTSLYFCASSPGGTNVLTFGAGSRLTVL.

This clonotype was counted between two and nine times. CDR3 coding DNA: TGCAGTGCTTGGGACGGAATAGGCAATCAGCCCCAGCATTTT. Protein: CSAWDGIGNQPQHF. The chain employs TRBV20-1 and TRBJ1-5, with D possibly TRBD1 on 5 matching bases. Trimming stripped 5 bases from V and 2 bases from J, with 13 bases between. CDR3 length: 14 amino acids. The germline V gene has CDR1 DFQATT and CDR2 SNEGSKA (reference sequence).